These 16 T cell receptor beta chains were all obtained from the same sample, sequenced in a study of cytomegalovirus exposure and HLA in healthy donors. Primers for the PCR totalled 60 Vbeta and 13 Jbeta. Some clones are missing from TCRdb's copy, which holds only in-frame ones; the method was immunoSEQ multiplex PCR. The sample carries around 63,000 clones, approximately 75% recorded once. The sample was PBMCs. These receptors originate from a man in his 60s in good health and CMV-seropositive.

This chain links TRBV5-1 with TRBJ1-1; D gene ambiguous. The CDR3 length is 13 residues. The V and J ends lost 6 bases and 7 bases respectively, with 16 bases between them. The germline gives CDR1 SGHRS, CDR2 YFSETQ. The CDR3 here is CASTPPTRDEAFF. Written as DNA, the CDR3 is TGCGCCAGCACCCCCCCGACCCGGGATGAAGCTTTCTTT.

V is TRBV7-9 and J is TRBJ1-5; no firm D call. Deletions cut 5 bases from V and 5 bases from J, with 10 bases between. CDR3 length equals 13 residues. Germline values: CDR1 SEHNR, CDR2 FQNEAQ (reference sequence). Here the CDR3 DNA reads TGTGCCAGCAGCGTCTCCGGGTATCAGCCCCAGCATTTT. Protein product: CASSVSGYQPQHF.

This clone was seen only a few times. The CDR3 protein is CASSQIAGRGGYTF. The CDR3 nucleotides read TGTGCCAGCAGTCAAATAGCGGGTCGTGGGGGCTACACCTTC. This chain joins TRBV6-1 and TRBJ1-2, with D hard to call. V was pared by 5 bases and J by 8 bases, with 18 bases between. The germline V gene has CDR1 MNHNS and CDR2 SASEGT. The CDR3 is made up of 14 amino acids.

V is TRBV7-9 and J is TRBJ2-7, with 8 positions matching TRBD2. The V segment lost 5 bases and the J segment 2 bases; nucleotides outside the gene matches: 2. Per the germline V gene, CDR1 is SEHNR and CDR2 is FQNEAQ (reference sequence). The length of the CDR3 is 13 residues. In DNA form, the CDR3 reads TGTGCCAGCAGCCCGGGGGGGGCCTACGAGCAGTACTTC. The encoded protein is CASSPGGAYEQYF.

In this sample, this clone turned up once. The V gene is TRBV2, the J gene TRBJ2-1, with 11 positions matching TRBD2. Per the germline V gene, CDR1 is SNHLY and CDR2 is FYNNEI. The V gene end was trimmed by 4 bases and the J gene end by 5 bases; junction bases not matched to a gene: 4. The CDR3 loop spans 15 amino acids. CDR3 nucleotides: TGTGCCAGCAGTGTAACTAGCGGGGGCCACAATGAGCAGTTCTTC. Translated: CASSVTSGGHNEQFF.

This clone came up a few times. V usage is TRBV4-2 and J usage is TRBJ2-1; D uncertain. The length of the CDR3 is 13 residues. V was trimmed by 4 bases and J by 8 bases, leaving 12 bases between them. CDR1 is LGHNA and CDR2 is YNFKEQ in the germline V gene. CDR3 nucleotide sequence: TGTGCCAGCAGCCGCCGAATGAGAGATGAGCAGTTCTTC. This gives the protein CASSRRMRDEQFF.

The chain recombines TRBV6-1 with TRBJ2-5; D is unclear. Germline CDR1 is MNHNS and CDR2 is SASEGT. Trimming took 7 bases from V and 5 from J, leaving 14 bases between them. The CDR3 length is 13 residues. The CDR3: CASTASTWETQYF. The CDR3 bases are TGTGCCAGCACCGCCTCCACTTGGGAGACCCAGTACTTC.

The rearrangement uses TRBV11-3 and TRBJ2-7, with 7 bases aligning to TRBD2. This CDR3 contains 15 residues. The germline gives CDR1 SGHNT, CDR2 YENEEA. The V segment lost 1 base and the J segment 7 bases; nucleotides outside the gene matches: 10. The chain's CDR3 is CASSLGAGVLREQYF. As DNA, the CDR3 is TGTGCCAGCAGCTTAGGTGCGGGAGTTCTTCGAGAGCAGTACTTC.

CDR3 bases: TGCGCCAGCAGCTCTTCGGACAGGGAGTACGAGCAGTACTTC. Translation: CASSSSDREYEQYF. The chain couples TRBV5-1 to TRBJ2-7; 8 nucleotides match TRBD1. V shed 3 bases, J shed 4 bases, and the junction held 6 bases outside the gene matches. The CDR3 covers 14 residues. The V gene's germline CDR1 is SGHRS and CDR2 YFSETQ.

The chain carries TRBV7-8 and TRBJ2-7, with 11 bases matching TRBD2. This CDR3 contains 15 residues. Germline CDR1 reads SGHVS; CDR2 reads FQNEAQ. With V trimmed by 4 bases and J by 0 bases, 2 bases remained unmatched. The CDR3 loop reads CASSYTSGSSYEQYF. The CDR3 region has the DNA TGTGCCAGCAGCTACACTAGCGGGAGCTCCTACGAGCAGTACTTC.

The CDR3 reads CASSLVGDIDSGNTIYF. The CDR3 DNA reads as TGTGCCAGCAGCTTAGTCGGCGACATAGACTCTGGAAACACCATATATTTT. This chain joins TRBV13 and TRBJ1-3; D call uncertain. The CDR3 sequence is 17 residues long. Germline V lookup: CDR1 PRHDT, CDR2 FYEKMQ (reference sequence). V was pared by 1 base and J by 0 bases, with 13 bases between.

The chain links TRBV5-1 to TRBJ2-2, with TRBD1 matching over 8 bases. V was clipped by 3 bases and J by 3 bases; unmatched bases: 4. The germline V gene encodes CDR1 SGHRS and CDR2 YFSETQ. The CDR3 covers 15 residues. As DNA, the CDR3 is TGCGCCAGCAGCTCCGGGACAGGCTACACCGGGGAGCTGTTTTTT. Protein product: CASSSGTGYTGELFF.

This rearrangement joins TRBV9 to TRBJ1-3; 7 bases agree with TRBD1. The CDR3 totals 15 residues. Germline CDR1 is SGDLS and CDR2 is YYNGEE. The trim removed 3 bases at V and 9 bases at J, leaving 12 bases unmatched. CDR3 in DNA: TGTGCCAGCAGCGCGGTACCGGACAGGCCGGGCACCATATATTTT. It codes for CASSAVPDRPGTIYF.

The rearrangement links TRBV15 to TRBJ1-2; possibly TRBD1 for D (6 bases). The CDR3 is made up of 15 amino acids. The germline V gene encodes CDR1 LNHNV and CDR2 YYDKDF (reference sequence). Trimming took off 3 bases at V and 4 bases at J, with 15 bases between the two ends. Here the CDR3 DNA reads TGTGCCACCAGCAGGCGGGCAGGGGAAGGCTATGGCTACACCTTC. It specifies CATSRRAGEGYGYTF.

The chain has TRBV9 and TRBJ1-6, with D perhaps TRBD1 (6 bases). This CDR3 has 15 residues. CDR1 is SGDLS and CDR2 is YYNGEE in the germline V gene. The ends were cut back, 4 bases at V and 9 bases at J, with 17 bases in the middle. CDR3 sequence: CASSPMDSPGSPLHF. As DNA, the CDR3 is TGTGCCAGCAGCCCTATGGACAGCCCAGGTTCACCCCTCCACTTT.

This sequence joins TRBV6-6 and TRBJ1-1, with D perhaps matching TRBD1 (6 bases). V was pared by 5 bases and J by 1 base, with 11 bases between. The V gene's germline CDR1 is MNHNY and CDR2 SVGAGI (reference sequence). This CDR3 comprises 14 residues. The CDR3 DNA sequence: TGTGCCAGCAGTCACAGGGTGGGGAACACTGAAGCTTTCTTT. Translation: CASSHRVGNTEAFF.